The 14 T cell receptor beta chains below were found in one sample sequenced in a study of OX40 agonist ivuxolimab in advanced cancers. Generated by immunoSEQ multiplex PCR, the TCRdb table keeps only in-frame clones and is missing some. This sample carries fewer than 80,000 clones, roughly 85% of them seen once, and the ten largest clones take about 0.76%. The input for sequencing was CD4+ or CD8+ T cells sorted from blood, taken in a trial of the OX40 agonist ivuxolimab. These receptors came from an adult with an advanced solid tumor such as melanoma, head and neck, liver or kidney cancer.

In DNA, the CDR3 is TGTGCCACCCAAGGGGGTATGTCCTACAATGAGCAGTTCTTC. Translated, it gives CATQGGMSYNEQFF. The chain links TRBV28 to TRBJ2-1; possible D gene TRBD1, 6 bases. CDR1 and CDR2 from the germline V gene are MDHEN and SYDVKM. CDR3 size: 14 residues. V gave up 10 bases and J gave up 1 base, with 14 bases separating them.

CDR3 nucleotide sequence: TGTGCCAGCAGGGATTACGGGGCTTGGGACTATGGCTACACCTTC. Encoded protein: CASRDYGAWDYGYTF. J is TRBJ1-2 and V is TRBV6-1; possible D gene TRBD1, 5 bases. This CDR3 is built from 15 residues. Between the trimmed V and J ends, which lost 6 bases and 3 bases, there was a span of 17 bases. Germline CDR1 MNHNS, CDR2 SASEGT.

The CDR3 spells CASSPMLQGATNEQFF. The CDR3 DNA reads TGTGCCAGCTCACCAATGCTACAGGGGGCGACGAATGAGCAGTTCTTC. The chain is built from TRBV18 and TRBJ2-1; 9 nucleotides line up with TRBD1. Germline V gene data show CDR1 as KGHSH and CDR2 as LQKENI. V shed 2 bases, J shed 7 bases, and the junction held 9 bases outside the gene matches. This CDR3 is built from 16 residues.

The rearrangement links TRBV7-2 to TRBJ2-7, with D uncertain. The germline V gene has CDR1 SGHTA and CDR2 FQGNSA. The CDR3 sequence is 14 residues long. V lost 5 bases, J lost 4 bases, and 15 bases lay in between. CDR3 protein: CASSATDRLYEQYF. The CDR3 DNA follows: TGTGCCAGCAGCGCTACGGACCGGTTGTACGAGCAGTACTTC.

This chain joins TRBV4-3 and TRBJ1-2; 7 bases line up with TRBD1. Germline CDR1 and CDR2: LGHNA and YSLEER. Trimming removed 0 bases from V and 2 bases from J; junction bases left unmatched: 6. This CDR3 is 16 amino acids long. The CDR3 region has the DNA TGCGCCAGCAGCCAAGAGTGGCGACAGGGAAACTATGGCTACACCTTC. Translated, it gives CASSQEWRQGNYGYTF.

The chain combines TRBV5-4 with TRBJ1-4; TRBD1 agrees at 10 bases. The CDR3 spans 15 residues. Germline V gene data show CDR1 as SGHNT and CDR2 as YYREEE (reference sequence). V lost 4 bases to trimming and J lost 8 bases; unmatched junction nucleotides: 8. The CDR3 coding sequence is TGTGCCAGCAGCAGGGACAGGGGAAGGGAGGAAAAACTGTTTTTT. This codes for CASSRDRGREEKLFF.

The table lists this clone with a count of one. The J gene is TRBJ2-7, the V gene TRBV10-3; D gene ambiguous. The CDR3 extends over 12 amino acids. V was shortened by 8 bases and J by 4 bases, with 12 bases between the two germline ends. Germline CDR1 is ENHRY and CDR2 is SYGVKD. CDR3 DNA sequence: TGTGCCATCGGCGTTACAGATTACGAGCAGTACTTC. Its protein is CAIGVTDYEQYF.

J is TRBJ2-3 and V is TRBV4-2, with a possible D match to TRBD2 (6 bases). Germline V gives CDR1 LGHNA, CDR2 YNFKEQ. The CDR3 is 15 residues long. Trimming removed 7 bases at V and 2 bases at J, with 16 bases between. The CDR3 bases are TGTGCCAGCACCCCACGGGCGGGACCCACAGATACGCAGTATTTT. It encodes CASTPRAGPTDTQYF.

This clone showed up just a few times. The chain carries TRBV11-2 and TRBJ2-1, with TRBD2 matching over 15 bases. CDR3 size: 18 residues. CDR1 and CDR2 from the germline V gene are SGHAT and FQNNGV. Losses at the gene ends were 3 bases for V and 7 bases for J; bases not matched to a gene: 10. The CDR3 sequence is CASSFLQRTSGRGNEQFF. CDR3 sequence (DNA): TGTGCCAGCAGCTTCCTCCAACGGACTAGCGGGAGGGGGAATGAGCAGTTCTTC.

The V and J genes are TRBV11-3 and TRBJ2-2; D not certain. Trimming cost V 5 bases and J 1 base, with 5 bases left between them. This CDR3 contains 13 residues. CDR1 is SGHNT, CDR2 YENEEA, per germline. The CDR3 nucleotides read TGTGCCAGCAGCCCCAAGAACACCGGGGAGCTGTTTTTT. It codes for CASSPKNTGELFF.

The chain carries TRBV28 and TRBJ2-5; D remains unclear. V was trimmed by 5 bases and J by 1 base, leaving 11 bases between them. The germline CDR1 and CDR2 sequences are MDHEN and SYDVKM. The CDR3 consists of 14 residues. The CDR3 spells CASSPRGIQETQYF. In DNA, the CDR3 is TGTGCCAGCAGTCCGCGAGGAATCCAAGAGACCCAGTACTTC. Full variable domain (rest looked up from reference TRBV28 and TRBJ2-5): DVKVTQSSRYLVKRTGEKVFLECVQDMDHENMFWYRQDPGLGLRLIYFSYDVKMKEKGDIPEGYSVSREKKERFSLILESASTNQTSMYLCASSPRGIQETQYFGPGTRLLVL.

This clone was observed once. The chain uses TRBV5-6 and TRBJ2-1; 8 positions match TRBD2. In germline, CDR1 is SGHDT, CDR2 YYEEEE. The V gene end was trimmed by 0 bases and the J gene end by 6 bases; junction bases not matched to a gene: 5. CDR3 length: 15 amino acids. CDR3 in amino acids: CASSLGRAGANEQFF. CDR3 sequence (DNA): TGTGCCAGCAGCTTGGGTCGAGCGGGGGCCAATGAGCAGTTCTTC.

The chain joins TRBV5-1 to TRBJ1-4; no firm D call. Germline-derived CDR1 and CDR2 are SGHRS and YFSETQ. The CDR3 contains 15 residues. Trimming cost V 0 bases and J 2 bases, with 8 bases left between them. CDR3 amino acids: CASSLASRTNEKLFF. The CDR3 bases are TGCGCCAGCAGCTTGGCTTCAAGGACTAATGAAAAACTGTTTTTT.

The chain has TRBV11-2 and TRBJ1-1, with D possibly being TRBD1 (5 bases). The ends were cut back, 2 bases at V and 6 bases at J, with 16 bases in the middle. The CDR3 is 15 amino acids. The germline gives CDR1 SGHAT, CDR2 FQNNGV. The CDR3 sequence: CASSLRGWGVAEAFF. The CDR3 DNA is TGTGCCAGCAGCTTACGTGGGTGGGGGGTGGCTGAAGCTTTCTTT.